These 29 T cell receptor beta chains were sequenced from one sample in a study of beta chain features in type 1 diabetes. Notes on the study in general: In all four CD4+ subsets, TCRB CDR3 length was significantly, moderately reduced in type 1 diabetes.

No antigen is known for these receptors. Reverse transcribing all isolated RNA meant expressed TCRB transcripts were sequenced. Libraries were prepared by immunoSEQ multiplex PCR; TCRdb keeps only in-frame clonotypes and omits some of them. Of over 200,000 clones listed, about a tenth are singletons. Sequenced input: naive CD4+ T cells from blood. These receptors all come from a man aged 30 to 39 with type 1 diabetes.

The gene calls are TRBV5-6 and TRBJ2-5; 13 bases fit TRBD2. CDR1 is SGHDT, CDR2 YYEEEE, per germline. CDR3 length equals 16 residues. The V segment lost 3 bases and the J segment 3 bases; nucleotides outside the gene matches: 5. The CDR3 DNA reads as TGTGCCAGCAGCTGGCCGGGACTAGCGGGGAAAGAGACCCAGTACTTC. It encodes CASSWPGLAGKETQYF.

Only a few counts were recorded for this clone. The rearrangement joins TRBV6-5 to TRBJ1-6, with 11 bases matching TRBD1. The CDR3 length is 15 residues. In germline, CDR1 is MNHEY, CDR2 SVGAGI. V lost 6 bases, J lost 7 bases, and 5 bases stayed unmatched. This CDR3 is CASRAWDRGNSPLHF. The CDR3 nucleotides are TGTGCCAGCAGAGCTTGGGACAGGGGGAATTCACCCCTCCACTTT.

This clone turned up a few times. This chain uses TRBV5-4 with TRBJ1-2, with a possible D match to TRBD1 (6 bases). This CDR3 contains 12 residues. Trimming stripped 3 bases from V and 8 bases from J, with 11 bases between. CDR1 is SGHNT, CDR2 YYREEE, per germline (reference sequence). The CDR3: CASSSPGEGYTF. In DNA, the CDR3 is TGTGCCAGCAGCTCTCCAGGGGAAGGCTACACCTTC.

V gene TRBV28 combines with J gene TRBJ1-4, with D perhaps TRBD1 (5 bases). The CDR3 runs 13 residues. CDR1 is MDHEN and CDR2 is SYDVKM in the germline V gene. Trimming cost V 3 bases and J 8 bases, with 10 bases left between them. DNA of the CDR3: TGTGCCAGCAGTTTGGGCAGGGTGGAAAAACTGTTTTTT. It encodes CASSLGRVEKLFF.

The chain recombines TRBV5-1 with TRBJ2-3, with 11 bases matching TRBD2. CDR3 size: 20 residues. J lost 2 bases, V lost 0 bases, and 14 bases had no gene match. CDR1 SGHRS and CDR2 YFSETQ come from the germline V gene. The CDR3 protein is CASSLAATSGGPTSTDTQYF. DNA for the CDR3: TGCGCCAGCAGCTTGGCCGCTACTAGCGGGGGCCCGACCTCCACAGATACGCAGTATTTT. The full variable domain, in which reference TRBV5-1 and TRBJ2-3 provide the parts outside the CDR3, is KAGVTQTPRYLIKTRGQQVTLSCSPISGHRSVSWYQQTPGQGLQFLFEYFSETQRNKGNFPGRFSGRQFSNSRSEMNVSTLELGDSALYLCASSLAATSGGPTSTDTQYFGPGTRLTVL.

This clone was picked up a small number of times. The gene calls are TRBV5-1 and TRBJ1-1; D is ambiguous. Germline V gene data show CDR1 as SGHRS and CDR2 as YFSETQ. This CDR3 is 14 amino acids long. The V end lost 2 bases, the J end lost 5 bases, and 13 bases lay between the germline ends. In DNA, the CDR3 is TGCGCCAGCAGCTTTATGGAGGGCGGGACTGAAGCTTTCTTT. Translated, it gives CASSFMEGGTEAFF. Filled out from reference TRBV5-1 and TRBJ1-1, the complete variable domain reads KAGVTQTPRYLIKTRGQQVTLSCSPISGHRSVSWYQQTPGQGLQFLFEYFSETQRNKGNFPGRFSGRQFSNSRSEMNVSTLELGDSALYLCASSFMEGGTEAFFGQGTRLTVV.

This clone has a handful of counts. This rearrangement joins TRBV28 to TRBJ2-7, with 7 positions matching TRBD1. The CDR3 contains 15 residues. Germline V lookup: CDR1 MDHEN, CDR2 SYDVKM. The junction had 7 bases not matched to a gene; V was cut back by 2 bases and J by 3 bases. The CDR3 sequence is CASSLERGPIYEQYF. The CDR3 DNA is TGTGCCAGCAGTTTAGAGAGGGGGCCCATCTACGAGCAGTACTTC.

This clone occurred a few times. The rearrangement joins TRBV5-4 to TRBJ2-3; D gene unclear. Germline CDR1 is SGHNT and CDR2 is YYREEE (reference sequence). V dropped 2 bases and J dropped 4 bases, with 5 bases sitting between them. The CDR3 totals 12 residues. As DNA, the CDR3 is TGTGCCAGCAGCTTTTGGCCAGATACGCAGTATTTT. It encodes CASSFWPDTQYF.

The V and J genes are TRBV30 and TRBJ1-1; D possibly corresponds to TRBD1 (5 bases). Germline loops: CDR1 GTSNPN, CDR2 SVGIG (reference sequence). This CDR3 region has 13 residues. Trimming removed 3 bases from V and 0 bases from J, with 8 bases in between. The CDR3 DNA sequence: TGTGCCTGGAGCGCAGGGCTGAACACTGAAGCTTTCTTT. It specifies CAWSAGLNTEAFF.

CDR3 sequence (DNA): TGTGCCAGCAGCTCCCGCCGGGGGGCGGTGGATGGCTACACCTTC. Protein sequence: CASSSRRGAVDGYTF. The V call is TRBV7-9, the J call TRBJ1-2; D may be TRBD1 (6 bases). Germline CDR1 SEHNR, CDR2 FQNEAQ (reference sequence). This CDR3 spans 15 amino acids. The V end was cut by 4 bases, the J end by 6 bases, with 18 bases between.

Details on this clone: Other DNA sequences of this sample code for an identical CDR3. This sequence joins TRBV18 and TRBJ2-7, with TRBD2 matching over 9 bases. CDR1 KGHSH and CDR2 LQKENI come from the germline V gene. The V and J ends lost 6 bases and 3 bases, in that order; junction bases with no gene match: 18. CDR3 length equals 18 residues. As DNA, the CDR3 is TGTGCCAGCTCCCCAACCCTAGCGGGACCGGGACCAATCTACGAGCAGTACTTC. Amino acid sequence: CASSPTLAGPGPIYEQYF.

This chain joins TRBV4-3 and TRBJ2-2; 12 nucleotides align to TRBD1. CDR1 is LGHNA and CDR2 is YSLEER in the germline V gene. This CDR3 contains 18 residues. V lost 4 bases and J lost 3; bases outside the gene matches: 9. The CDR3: CASSRAAGQGADTGELFF. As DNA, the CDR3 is TGCGCCAGCAGCCGGGCCGCGGGACAGGGGGCCGACACCGGGGAGCTGTTTTTT.

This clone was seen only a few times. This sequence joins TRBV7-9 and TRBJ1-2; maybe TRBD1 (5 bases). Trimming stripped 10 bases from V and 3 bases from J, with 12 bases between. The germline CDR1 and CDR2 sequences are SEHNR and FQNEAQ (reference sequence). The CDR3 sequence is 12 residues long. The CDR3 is CATDGGDYGYTF. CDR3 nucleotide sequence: TGTGCCACAGACGGGGGAGACTATGGCTACACCTTC.

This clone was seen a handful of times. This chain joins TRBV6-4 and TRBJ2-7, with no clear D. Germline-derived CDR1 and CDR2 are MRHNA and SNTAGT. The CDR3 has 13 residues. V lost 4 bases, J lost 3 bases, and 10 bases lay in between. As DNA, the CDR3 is TGTGCCAGCAGTGCTGACACCTACTACGAGCAGTACTTC. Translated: CASSADTYYEQYF.

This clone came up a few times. Written as DNA, the CDR3 is TGTGCCAGCAGCTTAGATACTAGCGTGCACAATGAGCAGTTCTTC. Translated, it gives CASSLDTSVHNEQFF. The rearrangement uses TRBV11-2 and TRBJ2-1; 7 bases are shared with TRBD2. The J segment lost 5 bases and the V segment lost 0 bases, leaving 4 bases of the junction unmatched. The CDR3 has 15 residues. Per the germline V gene, CDR1 is SGHAT and CDR2 is FQNNGV.

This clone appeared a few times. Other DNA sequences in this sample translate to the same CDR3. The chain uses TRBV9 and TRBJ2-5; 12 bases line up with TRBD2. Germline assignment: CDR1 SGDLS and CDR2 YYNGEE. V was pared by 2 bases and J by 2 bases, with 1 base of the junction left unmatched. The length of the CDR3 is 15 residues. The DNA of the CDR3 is TGTGCCAGCAGCGTGACTAGCGGGGGTCAAGAGACCCAGTACTTC. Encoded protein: CASSVTSGGQETQYF.

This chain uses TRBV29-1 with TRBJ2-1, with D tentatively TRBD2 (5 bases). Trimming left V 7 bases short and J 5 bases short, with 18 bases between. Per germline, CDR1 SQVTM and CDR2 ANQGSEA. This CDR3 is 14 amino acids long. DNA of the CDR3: TGCAGCGCAGAATCTAGCCCTCTTAACAATGAGCAGTTCTTC. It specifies CSAESSPLNNEQFF.

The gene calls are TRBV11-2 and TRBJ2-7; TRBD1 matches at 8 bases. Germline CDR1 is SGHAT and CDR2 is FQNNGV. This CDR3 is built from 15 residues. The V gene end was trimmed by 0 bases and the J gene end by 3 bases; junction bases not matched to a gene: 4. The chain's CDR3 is CASSLDRGQGYEQYF. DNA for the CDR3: TGTGCCAGCAGCTTAGATCGAGGACAGGGCTACGAGCAGTACTTC. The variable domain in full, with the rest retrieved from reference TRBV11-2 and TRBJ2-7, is EAGVAQSPRYKIIEKRQSVAFWCNPISGHATLYWYQQILGQGPKLLIQFQNNGVVDDSQLPKDRFSAERLKGVDSTLKIQPAKLEDSAVYLCASSLDRGQGYEQYFGPGTRLTVT.

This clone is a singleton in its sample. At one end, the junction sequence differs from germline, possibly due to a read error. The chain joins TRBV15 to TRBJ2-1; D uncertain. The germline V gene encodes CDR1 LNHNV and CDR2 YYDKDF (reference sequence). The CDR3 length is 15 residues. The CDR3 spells CATSRVKSSYNEQFF. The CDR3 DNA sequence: TGTGCCACCAGTAGAGTTAAGAGCTCCTACAATGAGCAGTTCTTC.

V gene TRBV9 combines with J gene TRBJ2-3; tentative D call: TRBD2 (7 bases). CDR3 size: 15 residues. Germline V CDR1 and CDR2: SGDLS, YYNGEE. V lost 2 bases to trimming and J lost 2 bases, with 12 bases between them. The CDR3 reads CASSVRGANTDTQYF. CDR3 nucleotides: TGTGCCAGCAGCGTTCGGGGGGCCAACACAGATACGCAGTATTTT. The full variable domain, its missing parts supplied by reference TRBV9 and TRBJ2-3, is DSGVTQTPKHLITATGQRVTLRCSPRSGDLSVYWYQQSLDQGLQFLIQYYNGEERAKGNILERFSAQQFPDLHSELNLSSLELGDSALYFCASSVRGANTDTQYFGPGTRLTVL.

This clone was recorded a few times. In nucleotides, the CDR3 is TGTGCCAGCAGGCCCCCTACCTTAGCAGATACGCAGTATTTT. This encodes CASRPPTLADTQYF. The rearrangement links TRBV6-5 to TRBJ2-3; the D is unclear. Trimming removed 6 bases at V and 4 bases at J, with 14 bases between. The CDR3 sequence is 14 residues long. CDR1 and CDR2 (germline): MNHEY, SVGAGI.

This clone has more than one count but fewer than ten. The CDR3 region is CASSDPGGEAEAFF. The CDR3 region has the DNA TGTGCCAGCAGTGACCCGGGGGGGGAAGCTGAAGCTTTCTTT. The gene calls are TRBV25-1 and TRBJ1-1; possibly TRBD1 for D (5 bases). There are 14 residues in the CDR3. The V gene's germline CDR1 is MGHDK and CDR2 SYGVNS. Trimming shortened V by 3 bases and J by 6 bases, and 14 bases separated the two germline ends.

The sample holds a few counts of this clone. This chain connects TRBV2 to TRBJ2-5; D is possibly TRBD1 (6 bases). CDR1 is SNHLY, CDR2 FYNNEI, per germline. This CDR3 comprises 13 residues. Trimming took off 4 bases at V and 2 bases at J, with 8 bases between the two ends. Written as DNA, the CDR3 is TGTGCCAGCAGTGTAGGACAGCAAGAGACCCAGTACTTC. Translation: CASSVGQQETQYF.

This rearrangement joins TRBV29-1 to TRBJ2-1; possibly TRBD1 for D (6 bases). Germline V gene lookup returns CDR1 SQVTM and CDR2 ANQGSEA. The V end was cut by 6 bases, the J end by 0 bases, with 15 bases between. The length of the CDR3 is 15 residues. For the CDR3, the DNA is TGCAGCGTGGGCCCCGGACAGAGCTCCTACAATGAGCAGTTCTTC. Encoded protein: CSVGPGQSSYNEQFF.

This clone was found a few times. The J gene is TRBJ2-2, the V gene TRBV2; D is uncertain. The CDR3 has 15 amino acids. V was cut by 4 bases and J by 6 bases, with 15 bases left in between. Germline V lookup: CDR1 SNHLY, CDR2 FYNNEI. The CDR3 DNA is TGTGCCAGCAGTGCTTCTATAGCAGTCCCCGGGGAGCTGTTTTTT. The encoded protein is CASSASIAVPGELFF.

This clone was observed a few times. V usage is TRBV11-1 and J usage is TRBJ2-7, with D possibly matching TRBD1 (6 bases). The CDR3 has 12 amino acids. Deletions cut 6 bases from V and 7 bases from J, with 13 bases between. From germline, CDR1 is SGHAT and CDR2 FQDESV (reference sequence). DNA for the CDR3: TGTGCCAGCAGTACCGCAGGGGTAGAGCAGTACTTC. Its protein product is CASSTAGVEQYF.

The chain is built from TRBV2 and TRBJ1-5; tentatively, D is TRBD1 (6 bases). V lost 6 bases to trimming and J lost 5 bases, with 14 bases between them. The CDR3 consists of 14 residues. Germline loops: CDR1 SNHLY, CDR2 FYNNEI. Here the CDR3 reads CASSPGHFDQPQHF. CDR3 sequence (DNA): TGTGCCAGCAGCCCGGGACACTTTGATCAGCCCCAGCATTTT.

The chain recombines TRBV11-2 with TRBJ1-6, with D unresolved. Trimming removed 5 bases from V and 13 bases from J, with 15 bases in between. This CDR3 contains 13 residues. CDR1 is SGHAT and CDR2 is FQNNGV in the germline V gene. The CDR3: CASSRELMRPLHF. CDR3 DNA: TGTGCCAGCAGCCGGGAACTCATGAGGCCCCTCCACTTT.

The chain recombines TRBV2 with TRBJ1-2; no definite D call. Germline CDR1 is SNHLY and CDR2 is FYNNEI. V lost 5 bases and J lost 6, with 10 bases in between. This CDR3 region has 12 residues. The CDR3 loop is CASSIELHGYTF. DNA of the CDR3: TGTGCCAGCAGTATTGAACTCCATGGCTACACCTTC.